This T cell receptor (beta chain) was retrieved from a study of blood T cells in healthy people across ages (dated by TCRdb to about 2015). Some background on the complete study: In model experiments, template switching captured about one uniquely barcoded TCR beta cDNA molecule for every two T cells. The study measured age-related changes in TCR beta repertoire diversity using deep sequencing normalized with unique cDNA molecular identifiers. Four age groups were formed from the donors: young (average 16 years), middle-aged (around 41), aged (62) and long-lived (more than 75). Two additional independent replicas of 1 million unique cDNA reads from the same blood draw were analyzed for two donors (one aged 18 to 29 and one aged 80 or older). To avoid experimental bias, donors of different ages were distributed randomly across sequencing lanes. The research as a whole found: There was a strong correlation between observed TCR beta diversity and the percentage of naive T cells measured by flow cytometry. Because the CMV infection status of the donors was unknown, age-related changes in expanded clonotypes may potentially have been confounded. Compared with the aged group, the long-lived group had more naive CD4+ T cells, fewer expanded clones and increased TCR diversity, suggesting age selection. Bulk unsorted PBMC profiling prevented conclusive comparison of naive and antigen-experienced compartments. Estimates of total diversity from one million sequenced T cells were regarded as lower bounds and underestimates. As age increased, observed TCR beta diversity per million T cells dropped in a roughly linear way, and a significant reduction was already evident by age about 40.

Donors were 39 systemically healthy Caucasian individuals from Russia aged 6 to 90 years. Ten milliliters of peripheral blood were drawn from each donor into EDTA-treated Vacutainer tubes. Ficoll-Paque density-gradient centrifugation was used to isolate PBMCs, with at least 6.5 million per sample. Total RNA was extracted from PBMCs with Trizol reagent, with at least 5 micrograms obtained per sample. For every donor, flow cytometry on a PBMC aliquot measured the percentage of naive CD45RAhigh/CD27high T cells. Comments on this clonotype: Its antigen is unknown. Per-base qualities were not stored, and no clone one base away is much larger.

Its CDR3 holds 17 amino acids, cysteine through phenylalanine. Kept here is only the CDR3 DNA, which spans 51 bases and is read in frame from base 1. After removal of 4 bases from V and 3 bases from J, the junction retains 12 bases not matched to a gene. Library preparation used 5' RACE. The reads were generated on an Illumina HiSeq 2500. A second PCR of 7 to 11 cycles was performed with a sample-barcoded 5' primer and a J-beta primer mix. Each TCR beta cDNA molecule received a unique molecular identifier from a template-switch 5' adaptor carrying 12 random nucleotides. At least 3 million CDR3-containing paired-end reads were obtained from each sample. First-strand cDNA synthesis was performed from all RNA using the Mint cDNA synthesis kit, with priming by a TRBC-specific oligonucleotide. Following uracil-DNA glycosylase treatment, a first 18-cycle PCR with universal primers M1SS and BC2_uni_R was performed on all cDNA. The authors' pipeline ran thus. For normalization, 1 million high-quality reads were randomly selected from each sample, with every read carrying a distinct molecular identifier. Reads sharing molecular identifiers were discarded rather than binned into consensus sequences. MiTCR, set to a Q25 quality threshold and the strictest error-elimination algorithm, was used for CDR3 identification, clonotype clustering and error correction. A nonparametric unseen species model with Euler transformation was used to estimate a lower bound on total TCR beta diversity. The public sequencing data were trimmed at Q25 with fastp and processed into clonotypes with MiXCR by TCRdb, which kept only in-frame beta chains. Each CDR3 protein gets just one entry, which takes the most common genes and DNA from the rows behind it. The authors' filters were not applied to this entry. A total of around 1,500,000 distinct CDR3 sequences appear in this sample, 25% to 30% of them only once. The ten top clones hold roughly 8% of the sample.

Recombination linked TRBV12-3 or TRBV12-4 to TRBJ1-5; TRBD1 aligns with 7 central bases. The sequence was obtained from a woman aged 30 to 39 in good health. What was sequenced was blood. The nucleotide sequence is given as TGTGCCAGCAGTTCCCACTCGACAGGGTTAATCAATCAGCCCCAGCATTTT. It translates to CASSSHSTGLINQPQHF.